This T cell receptor (beta chain) was documented in a study of identical twins (dated by TCRdb to the mid-2010s). With regard to the full study: To test whether fetal clonotypes persist, this study deep-sequenced TCR alpha and beta repertoires from monozygotic twins, from unrelated adults of various ages, and from cord blood. Replicate twin experiments were performed at different times using different library preparation protocols to rule out contamination. The paper as a whole reports these results and caveats: Recombination models systematically underestimated out-of-frame TCR alpha sharing in monozygotic twins but agreed with sharing between unrelated individuals. In beta out-of-frame sequences, excess twin sharing was weaker, because having fewer shared sequences lowered the signal-to-noise ratio. Fewer insertions were carried by abundant cord blood beta clonotypes, a similar but weaker trend appeared in young adult naive repertoires, and no such trend appeared in memory repertoires. Invariant T cells such as MAIT and iNKT could partly confound zero-insertion analyses, although diverse VJ usage argued against such confounding for most clonotypes. Because the same donors could not be followed over many years, the conclusions depended on cross-sectional statistical analysis. Out-of-frame TCR alpha sequences shared between twins showed an excess of low generation-probability sequences compared with coincidental sharing between unrelated individuals.

All donors were healthy Caucasians. Three pairs of female monozygotic twins, all aged roughly 18 to 30 years, made up the twin cohort. Positive isolation kits from Invitrogen were used to isolate the CD4+ and CD8+ T cell populations. Comment on this clonotype: No cognate antigen has been identified for it. Per-base quality was not reported, and no clone a single base away is much larger than it.

Taken from the germline V gene (reference sequence), the CDR1 and CDR2 loops are DFQATT and SNEGSKA. V lost 5 bases and J lost 2 bases; the stretch between them is 10 bases long. The CDR3 has 13 amino acids, counting the end cysteine and phenylalanine. The entry retains the CDR3 DNA only, 39 bases that are in frame from base 1. The protocol used for the library was 5' RACE. This sample was sequenced with an Illumina HiSeq 2000. Template switching introduced a universal primer binding site; the final cDNA contained a unique molecular identifier, enabling accurate counting of TCR cDNA molecules. Specific primers in the conserved constant-segment region were used to synthesize first-strand cDNA for TCR alpha and beta chains. Each cDNA library was double barcoded, with a SMART-Mk sample barcode plus Illumina barcodes, to control for contamination. TruSeq adapter sequences along with Illumina sample barcodes were introduced in two successive PCR steps. The Illumina HiSeq platform was used with custom primers to sequence TCR alpha and beta cDNA libraries. In the authors' own workflow: Raw reads were processed with MiGEC to extract unique molecular identifiers, and MiXCR was used to determine CDR3 positions. For each individual, recombination models were inferred using an EM algorithm with the repgenHMM and IGoR tools. Shared clonotypes were analyzed with the tcR package in R, and sharing was normalized by the product of cloneset sizes. Out-of-frame nonproductive sequences were analyzed to study raw recombination free of thymic and clonal selection effects. The public sequencing data were trimmed at Q25 with fastp and processed into clonotypes with MiXCR by TCRdb, which kept only in-frame beta chains. Under each unique CDR3 protein, matching rows form one entry showing the most common genes and DNA. TCRdb assigned the V and J calls; the authors' analysis was not used. A total of about 520,000 distinct CDR3 sequences appear in this sample, less than 25% of them only once. Under 0.95% of the sample is taken by the ten largest.

This same sample was also taken into another study, of T cells expressing NK-cell markers. According to the second study: Three sorted T-cell subsets (CD3+CD56+NKG2C+, CD3+CD56+NKG2C- and CD3+CD56-NKG2C+) from several donors had their TCR beta-chain repertoires profiled. Among the eight sequenced donors, seven were HCMV-seropositive and one was HCMV-seronegative. To restrict sorting to alphabetaTCR-expressing T cells, an anti-gammadeltaTCR antibody was added in several experiments. In six donors, the dominant CD3+CD56+NKG2C+ clonotypes ranked among the top 10 CD8+ clonotypes, making up roughly 1.0-7.5% of CD8+ T cells. Those dominant clonotypes were again the most abundant among CD3+CD56-NKG2C+ cells in a few donors, at about 28.3-60.1%. It remained unclear whether the expanded NKG2C-expressing T cell clones were specific for HCMV antigens. Randomly selected healthy volunteers, three men and five women, were used as the eight sequenced donors. HCMV serostatus was determined by detecting HCMV-specific IgG in serum with a commercial ELISA kit. MIGEC was used to demultiplex reads and group reads by UMI, and MiTCR was used to assemble and quantify clonotypes. To exclude erroneous sequences, only TCR cDNA sequences supported by at least two reads were retained. The tcR package was used for downstream repertoire analysis, and clonotypes were matched between fractions using CDR3 nucleotide sequence together with V segment. VDJmatch was used to annotate antigen specificity against VDJdb, with one amino acid substitution in CDR3 allowed.

Source material: CD4+ T cells sorted from blood. This clonotype was sampled from a young woman in good health. This chain is built from TRBV20-1 and TRBJ2-1; the D gene could be TRBD1 or TRBD2, each one agreeing over 5 bases. The base sequence is TGCAGTGCTTTGGGACCAACCTACAATGAGCAGTTCTTC. This translates into CSALGPTYNEQFF.